This is a list of T cell receptor beta chains from one sample in a study of beta chain features in type 1 diabetes. Measured with immunoSEQ multiplex PCR; TCRdb has only the in-frame clones, and not every one. The sample shows some 60,000 clones, around three fifths of them seen only once. Sequencing was done on a sample of Tregs from blood. Receptors originate from a woman in her late teens or twenties in good health. Both conserved end residues are part of each CDR3. Fields, in order: D gene, J gene, clone size, V gene, CDR3 protein, CDR3 DNA. D genes are given only for firm matches. Rows may omit the clone size; those that give it use once, few, many or a size class.

>TRBD1|TRBJ1-1|few|TRBV2
CASSPGGYDTEAFF
TGTGCCAGCAGTCCAGGGGGCTACGACACTGAAGCTTTCTTT
>.|TRBJ1-6|.|TRBV30
CAWSSMGASSYNSPLHF
TGTGCCTGGAGTAGTATGGGGGCCAGCTCCTATAATTCACCCCTCCACTTT
>.|TRBJ2-6|.|TRBV7-9
CASSLPPGANVLTF
TGTGCCAGCAGCCTACCCCCTGGGGCCAACGTCCTGACTTTC
>.|TRBJ2-3|few|TRBV18
CASSPPPGTDTQYF
TGTGCCAGCTCACCTCCCCCCGGCACAGATACGCAGTATTTT
>.|TRBJ2-6|.|TRBV6-1
CASSESGTGANVLTF
TGTGCCAGCAGTGAGTCAGGGACTGGGGCCAACGTCCTGACTTTC
>.|TRBJ1-1|.|TRBV4-3
CASSQDSRVGTEAFF
TGCGCCAGCAGCCAAGATTCGAGGGTTGGCACTGAAGCTTTCTTT
>.|TRBJ2-1|few|TRBV5-1
CASSGLNEQFF
TGCGCCAGCAGTGGGCTTAATGAGCAGTTCTTC
>TRBD2|TRBJ2-1|.|TRBV6-6
CASSLLLAGSDEQFF
TGTGCCAGCAGTCTTCTATTAGCGGGGAGCGATGAGCAGTTCTTC
>TRBD2|TRBJ2-7|.|TRBV7-2
CASSLGAGGAYEQYF
TGTGCCAGCAGCTTAGGGGCCGGGGGGGCCTACGAGCAGTACTTC
>.|TRBJ2-3|.|TRBV5-1
CASSTLAITDTQYF
TGCGCCAGCAGCACACTAGCTATCACAGATACGCAGTATTTT
>TRBD1|TRBJ2-7|.|TRBV5-1
CASSSGTGGEQYF
TGTGCCAGCAGCTCCGGGACAGGGGGCGAGCAGTACTTC
>.|TRBJ1-4|.|TRBV7-6
CASSLDTGSNEKLFF
TGTGCCAGCAGCTTAGACACAGGGTCTAATGAAAAACTGTTTTTT
>.|TRBJ1-1|.|TRBV9
CASSPHTGGGTEAFF
TGTGCCAGCAGCCCCCACACGGGGGGGGGCACTGAAGCTTTCTTT
>.|TRBJ1-3|.|TRBV5-1
CASSLVPVRGSGNTIYF
TGCGCCAGCAGCTTGGTACCGGTACGTGGTTCCGGAAACACCATATATTTT